This T cell receptor (beta chain) derives from a study of T cells after yellow fever vaccination. Trimming took off 7 bases at V and 0 bases at J, with 11 bases between the two ends. There are 14 residues in the CDR3. CDR1 and CDR2 (germline): SEHNR, FQNEAQ (reference sequence). From the 5' RACE reads, TCRdb called clonotypes with MiXCR, one entry per CDR3 protein. The profile shows hundreds of thousands of distinct CDR3 sequences, 12% of them singletons. This material consisted of CD4+ T cells sorted from PBMCs, taken 15 days after the yellow fever booster vaccination. This receptor was identified in a man aged 18 to 35 who received the YFV17D yellow fever vaccine. V and J are TRBV7-9 and TRBJ2-3; weak D call: TRBD1 (5 bases). The CDR3, as DNA: TGTGCCAGCACCGAAGACAGTAGCACAGATACGCAGTATTTT. This sequence encodes CASTEDSSTDTQYF.